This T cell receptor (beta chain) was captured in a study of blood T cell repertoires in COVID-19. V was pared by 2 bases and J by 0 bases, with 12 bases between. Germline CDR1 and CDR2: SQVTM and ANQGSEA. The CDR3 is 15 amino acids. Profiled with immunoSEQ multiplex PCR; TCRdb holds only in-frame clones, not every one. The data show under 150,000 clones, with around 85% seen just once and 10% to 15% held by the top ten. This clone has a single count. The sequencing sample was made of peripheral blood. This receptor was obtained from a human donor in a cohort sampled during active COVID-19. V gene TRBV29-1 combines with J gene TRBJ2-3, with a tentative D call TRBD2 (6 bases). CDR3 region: CSVETPRGSTDTQYF. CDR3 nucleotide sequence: TGCAGCGTTGAAACCCCTCGGGGGAGCACAGATACGCAGTATTTT.